This T cell receptor (beta chain) was recorded in a study of blood T cell repertoires in COVID-19. V shed 6 bases and J shed 5 bases, with 17 bases lying between them. This CDR3 is built from 15 residues. The germline CDR1 and CDR2 sequences are MNHEY and SMNVEV (reference sequence). Categorization into cohorts depended on clinical history that participants reported. Recovered status in Cohort 3 required two negative PCRs, clearance, or symptom resolution. This clone was counted ten times or more. The assay was immunoSEQ multiplex PCR, and TCRdb's table has in-frame clones only and misses some. The top ten clones hold roughly 9% of a sample with around 190,000 clones, roughly 88% of them seen once.

The sample was PBMCs or T cells enriched from blood (not recorded which). The sequence derives from a woman aged 18 to 35 who had recovered from COVID-19. The chain couples TRBV27 to TRBJ1-5; the D gene is possibly TRBD1 (6 bases). CDR3 DNA: TGTGCCAGCAGCCGGAGACTTCCAGGGGATCAGCCCCAGCATTTT. It yields the protein CASSRRLPGDQPQHF.